The 3 T cell receptor beta chains given below trace back to one sample, sequenced in a study of T cell repertoires in cytomegalovirus infection. MiXCR, run by TCRdb on the reads, gives a single entry per CDR3 protein. This table has roughly 990,000 distinct CDR3 sequences, approximately 31% appearing once. Their antigen targets remain unknown. Sequenced material: cultured CD8+ T cells from PBMCs, taken from culture after CMV antigen stimulation. These receptors all come from a human donor in good health (CMV status not recorded). Some clones in this sample may be carry-over from other donors' samples.

This clonotype was seen a few times. The chain carries TRBV19 and TRBJ2-5; 10 bases map to TRBD2. Germline V gives CDR1 LNHDA, CDR2 SQIVND (reference sequence). Trimming removed 7 bases from V and 2 bases from J; junction bases left unmatched: 13. The CDR3 loop spans 17 amino acids. The CDR3 region is CASTGSGGAWKQETQYF. The DNA for the CDR3 is TGTGCCAGTACTGGCAGCGGGGGGGCCTGGAAGCAAGAGACCCAGTACTTC. The full variable domain, rest sourced from reference TRBV19 and TRBJ2-5, is DGGITQSPKYLFRKEGQNVTLSCEQNLNHDAMYWYRQDPGQGLRLIYYSQIVNDFQKGDIAEGYSVSREKKESFPLTVTSAQKNPTAFYLCASTGSGGAWKQETQYFGPGTRLLVL.

In its sample, this clonotype was seen many times. V is TRBV27 and J is TRBJ1-6; D gene ambiguous. The CDR3 totals 15 residues. The V end lost 4 bases, the J end lost 0 bases, and 7 bases lay between the germline ends. CDR1 is MNHEY, CDR2 SMNVEV, per germline (reference sequence). CDR3 region: CASSSLSSYNSPLHF. CDR3 nucleotide sequence: TGTGCCAGCAGTTCACTGAGCTCCTATAATTCACCCCTCCACTTT.

The chain uses TRBV12-3 or TRBV12-4 and TRBJ1-5; unclear D gene. Trimming took off 6 bases at V and 0 bases at J, with 12 bases between the two ends. The CDR3 consists of 15 residues. The CDR3 loop is CASSPEGSSNQPQHF. The CDR3 region has the DNA TGTGCCAGCAGCCCAGAGGGCTCTAGCAATCAGCCCCAGCATTTT.